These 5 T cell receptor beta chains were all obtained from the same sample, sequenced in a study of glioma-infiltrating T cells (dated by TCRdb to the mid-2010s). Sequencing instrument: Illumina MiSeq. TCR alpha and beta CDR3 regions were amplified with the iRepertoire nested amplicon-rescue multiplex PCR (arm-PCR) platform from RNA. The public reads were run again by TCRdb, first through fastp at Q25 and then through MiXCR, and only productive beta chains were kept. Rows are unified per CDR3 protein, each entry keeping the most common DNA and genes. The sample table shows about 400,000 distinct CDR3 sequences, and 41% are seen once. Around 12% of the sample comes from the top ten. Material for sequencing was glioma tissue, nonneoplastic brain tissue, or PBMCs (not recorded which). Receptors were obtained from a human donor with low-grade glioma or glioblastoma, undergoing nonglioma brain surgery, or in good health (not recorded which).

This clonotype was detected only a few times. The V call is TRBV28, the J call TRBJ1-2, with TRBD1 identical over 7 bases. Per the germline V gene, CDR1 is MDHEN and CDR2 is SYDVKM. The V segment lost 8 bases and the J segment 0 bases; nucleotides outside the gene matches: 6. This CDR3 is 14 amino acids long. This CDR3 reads CASVMGQSNYGYTF. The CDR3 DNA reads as TGTGCCAGCGTCATGGGACAGTCTAACTATGGCTACACCTTC.

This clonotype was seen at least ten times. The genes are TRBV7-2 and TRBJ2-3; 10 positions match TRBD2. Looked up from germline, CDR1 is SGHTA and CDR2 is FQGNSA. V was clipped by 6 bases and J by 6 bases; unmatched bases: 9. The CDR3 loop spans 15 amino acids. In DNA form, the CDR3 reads TGTGCCAGCAGTTCACTAGCGGGGAGCTGGGATACGCAGTATTTT. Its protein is CASSSLAGSWDTQYF.

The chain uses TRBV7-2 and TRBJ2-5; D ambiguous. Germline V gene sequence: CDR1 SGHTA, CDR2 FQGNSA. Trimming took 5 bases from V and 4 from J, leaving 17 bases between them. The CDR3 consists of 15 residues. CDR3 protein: CASSPNCETVETQYF. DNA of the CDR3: TGTGCCAGCAGCCCGAACTGTGAAACCGTAGAGACCCAGTACTTC.

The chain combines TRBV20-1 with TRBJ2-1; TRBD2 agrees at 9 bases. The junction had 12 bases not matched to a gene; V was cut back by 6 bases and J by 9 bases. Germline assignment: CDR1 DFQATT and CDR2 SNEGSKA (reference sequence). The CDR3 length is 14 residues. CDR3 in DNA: TGCAGTGCCGCTACGGGAATAGCGGGAGTTGAGCAGTTCTTC. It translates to CSAATGIAGVEQFF.

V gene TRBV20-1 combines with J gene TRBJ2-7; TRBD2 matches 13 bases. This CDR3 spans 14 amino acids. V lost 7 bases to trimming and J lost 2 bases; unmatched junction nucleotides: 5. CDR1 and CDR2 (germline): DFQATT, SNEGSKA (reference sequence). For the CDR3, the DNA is TGCAGTGATCGACTAGCGGGAGGCACCTACGAGCAGTACTTC. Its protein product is CSDRLAGGTYEQYF.